This T cell receptor beta chain was observed in a study of T-cell reconstitution after alpha-beta-depleted transplantation in children (dated by TCRdb to 2016 to 2017). With regard to the full study: T-cell immune reconstitution after TCRalphabeta/CD19-depleted allogeneic hematopoietic cell transplantation in children was quantitatively tracked in the study by means of TCR repertoire profiling.

This clonotype was found many times. Its antigen has not been determined. Base-call qualities are not available, and no considerably larger clone is one nucleotide away. The CDR3 starts with the cysteine, ends with the phenylalanine, and has 16 residues. The CDR3 DNA has 48 bases and is translated from base 1. The germline V and J ends show losses of 3 bases and 2 bases respectively, and no gene match explains 7 bases of the junction. CDR1 KGHSH and CDR2 LQKENI were looked up in the germline V gene. Preparation of the library involved PCR. TCRdb names Illumina HiSeq 2500 as the instrument used. TCR libraries were prepared with molecular barcoding, using unique molecular identifiers to normalize TCRbeta repertoire quantification. TCRdb took the public reads, trimmed them with fastp at Q25, ran MiXCR for clone calling and kept in-frame beta chains. Each entry merges the rows of one CDR3 protein and shows their most common DNA and genes. For this sample the table gives some 200,000 distinct CDR3 sequences, of which approximately 9.7% were detected only once. Of the sample, around 5% falls within the top ten clones.

Specimen: PBMCs from the stem cell graft donor, collected from the stem cell graft. Rearrangement joined TRBV18 to TRBJ2-7; TRBD1 fits 10 bases in the junction. This clonotype was sampled from a human donor who donated a stem cell graft to a child with SCID. The CDR3 protein is CASSPSPGQGPYEQYF. The DNA sequence follows: TGTGCCAGCTCACCGTCGCCGGGACAGGGGCCCTACGAGCAGTACTTC.